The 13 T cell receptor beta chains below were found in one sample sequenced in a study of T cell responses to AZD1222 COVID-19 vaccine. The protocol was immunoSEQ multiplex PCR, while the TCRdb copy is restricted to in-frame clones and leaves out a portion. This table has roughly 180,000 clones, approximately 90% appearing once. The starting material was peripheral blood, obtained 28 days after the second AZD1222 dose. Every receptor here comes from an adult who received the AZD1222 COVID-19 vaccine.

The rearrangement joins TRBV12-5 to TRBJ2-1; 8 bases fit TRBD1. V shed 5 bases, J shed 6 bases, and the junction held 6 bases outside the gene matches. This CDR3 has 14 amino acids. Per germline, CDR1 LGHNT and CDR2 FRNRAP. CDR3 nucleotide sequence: TGTGCTAGTGGTCTCTCAGGGGGCATCAATGAGCAGTTCTTC. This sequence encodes CASGLSGGINEQFF.

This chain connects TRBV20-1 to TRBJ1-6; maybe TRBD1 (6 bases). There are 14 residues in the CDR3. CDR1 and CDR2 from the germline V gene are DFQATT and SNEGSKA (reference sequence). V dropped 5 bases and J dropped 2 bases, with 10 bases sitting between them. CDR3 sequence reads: CSARGTTYNSPLHF. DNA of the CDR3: TGCAGTGCTCGTGGGACAACCTATAATTCACCCCTCCACTTT.

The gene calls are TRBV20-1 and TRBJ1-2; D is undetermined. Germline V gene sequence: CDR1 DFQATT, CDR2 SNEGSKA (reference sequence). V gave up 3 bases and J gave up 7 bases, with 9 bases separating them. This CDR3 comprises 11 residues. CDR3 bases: TGCAGTGCTAGGATTTACAGTGGCTACACCTTC. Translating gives CSARIYSGYTF.

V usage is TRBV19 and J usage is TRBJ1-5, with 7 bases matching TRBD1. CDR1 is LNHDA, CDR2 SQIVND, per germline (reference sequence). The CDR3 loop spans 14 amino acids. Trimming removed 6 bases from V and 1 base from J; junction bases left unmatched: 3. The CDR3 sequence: CASRYRGSNQPQHF. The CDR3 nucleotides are TGTGCCAGTAGATACAGGGGAAGCAATCAGCCCCAGCATTTT.

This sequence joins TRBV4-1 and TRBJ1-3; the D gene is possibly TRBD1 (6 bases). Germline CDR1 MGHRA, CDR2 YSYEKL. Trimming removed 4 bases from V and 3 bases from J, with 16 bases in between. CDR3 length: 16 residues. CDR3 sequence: CASSPERGLRGNTIYF. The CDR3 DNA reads TGCGCCAGCAGCCCCGAGCGGGGGCTTCGTGGAAACACCATATATTTT.

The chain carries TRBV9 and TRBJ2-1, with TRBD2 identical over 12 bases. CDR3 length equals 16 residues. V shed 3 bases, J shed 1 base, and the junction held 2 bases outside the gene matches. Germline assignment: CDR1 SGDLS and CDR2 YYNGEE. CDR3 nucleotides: TGTGCCAGCAGCGCGACTAGCGGGGGTTCCTACAATGAGCAGTTCTTC. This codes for CASSATSGGSYNEQFF.

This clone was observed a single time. In DNA, the CDR3 is TGTGCCAGCAGCTTAGCGGGGGCCTCGGAGACCCAGTACTTC. It translates to CASSLAGASETQYF. The rearrangement uses TRBV7-2 and TRBJ2-5; TRBD1 might be the D (6 bases). The CDR3 loop spans 14 amino acids. V was shortened by 0 bases and J by 5 bases, with 10 bases between the two germline ends. Germline V gene sequence: CDR1 SGHTA, CDR2 FQGNSA.

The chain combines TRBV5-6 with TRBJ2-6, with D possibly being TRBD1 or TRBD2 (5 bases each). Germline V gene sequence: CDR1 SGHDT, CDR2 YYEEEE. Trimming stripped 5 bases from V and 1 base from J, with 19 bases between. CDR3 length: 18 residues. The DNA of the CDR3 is TGTGCCAGCAGATACCTGGGAACGGGGACGTCTGGGGCCAACGTCCTGACTTTC. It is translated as CASRYLGTGTSGANVLTF.

CDR3 bases: TGTGCCAGCAGTCAACGGCGGGGGGGCAGCTATGAGCAGTTCTTC. Its protein is CASSQRRGGSYEQFF. J is TRBJ2-1 and V is TRBV6-2 or TRBV6-3; 9 nucleotides align to TRBD2. Looked up from germline, CDR1 is MNHEY and CDR2 is SVGEGT. V shed 5 bases, J shed 8 bases, and the junction held 10 bases outside the gene matches. The CDR3 is 15 amino acids.

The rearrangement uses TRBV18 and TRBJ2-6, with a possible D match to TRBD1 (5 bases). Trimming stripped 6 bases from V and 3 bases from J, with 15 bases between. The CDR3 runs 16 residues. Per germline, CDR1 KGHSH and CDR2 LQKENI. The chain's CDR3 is CASSLDRPFGANVLTF. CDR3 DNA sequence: TGTGCCAGCTCTTTAGACAGACCGTTTGGGGCCAACGTCCTGACTTTC.

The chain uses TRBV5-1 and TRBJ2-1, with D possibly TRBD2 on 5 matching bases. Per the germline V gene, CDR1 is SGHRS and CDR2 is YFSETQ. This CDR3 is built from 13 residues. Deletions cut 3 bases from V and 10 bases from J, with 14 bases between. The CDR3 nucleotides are TGCGCCAGCAGCTCCCTACCGGGGATCGAGCAGTTCTTC. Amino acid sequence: CASSSLPGIEQFF.

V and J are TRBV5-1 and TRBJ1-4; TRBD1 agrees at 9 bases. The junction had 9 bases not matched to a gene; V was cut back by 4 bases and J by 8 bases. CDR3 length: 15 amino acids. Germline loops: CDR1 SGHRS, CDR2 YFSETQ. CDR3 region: CASSKDRGSGEKLFF. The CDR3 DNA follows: TGCGCCAGCAGCAAGGACAGGGGATCTGGGGAAAAACTGTTTTTT.

For the CDR3, the DNA is TGTGCCAGCAGTCCCACCTCTGGCGGCTCCTACTCCTACGAGCAGTACTTC. It translates to CASSPTSGGSYSYEQYF. V and J are TRBV7-9 and TRBJ2-7; D is undetermined. Trimming stripped 6 bases from V and 0 bases from J, with 21 bases between. Germline CDR1 is SEHNR and CDR2 is FQNEAQ (reference sequence). This CDR3 is 17 amino acids long.